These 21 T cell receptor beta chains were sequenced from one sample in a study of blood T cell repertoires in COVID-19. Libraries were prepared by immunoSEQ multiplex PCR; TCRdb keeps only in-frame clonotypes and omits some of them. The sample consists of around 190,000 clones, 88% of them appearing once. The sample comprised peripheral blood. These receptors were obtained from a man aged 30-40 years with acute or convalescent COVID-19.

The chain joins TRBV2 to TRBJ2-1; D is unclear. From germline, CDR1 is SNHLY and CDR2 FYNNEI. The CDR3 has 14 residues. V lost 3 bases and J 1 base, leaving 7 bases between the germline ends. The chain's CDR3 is CASSEELSYNEQFF. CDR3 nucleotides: TGTGCCAGCAGTGAGGAGTTGTCCTACAATGAGCAGTTCTTC. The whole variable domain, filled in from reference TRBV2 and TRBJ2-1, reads EPEVTQTPSHQVTQMGQEVILRCVPISNHLYFYWYRQILGQKVEFLVSFYNNEISEKSEIFDDQFSVERPDGSNFTLKIRSTKLEDSAMYFCASSEELSYNEQFFGPGTRLTVL.

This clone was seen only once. In DNA, the CDR3 is TGTGCCAGCAGCTCCACAGGGCTTGGAGATGAAAAACTGTTTTTT. This translates into CASSSTGLGDEKLFF. The chain carries TRBV5-4 and TRBJ1-4; a possible D gene is TRBD1 (6 bases). Germline V gene sequence: CDR1 SGHNT, CDR2 YYREEE (reference sequence). This CDR3 is built from 15 residues. V gave up 3 bases and J gave up 6 bases, with 15 bases separating them.

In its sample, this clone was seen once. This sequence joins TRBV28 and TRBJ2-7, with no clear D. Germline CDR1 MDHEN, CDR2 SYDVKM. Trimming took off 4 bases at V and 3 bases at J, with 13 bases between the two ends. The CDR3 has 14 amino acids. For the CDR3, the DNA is TGTGCCAGCAGTTCGTTCTATACCATCTACGAGCAGTACTTC. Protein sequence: CASSSFYTIYEQYF.

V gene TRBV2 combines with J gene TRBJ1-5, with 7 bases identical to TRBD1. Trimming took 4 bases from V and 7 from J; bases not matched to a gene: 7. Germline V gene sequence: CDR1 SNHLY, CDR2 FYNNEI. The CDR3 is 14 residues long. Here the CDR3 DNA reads TGTGCCAGCAGTGGGGTAGGGGGCTGGCAGCCCCAGCATTTT. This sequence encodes CASSGVGGWQPQHF.

Here the CDR3 DNA reads TGTGCCAGCAGCAGCCGCGGGGGCCTGGTTGAAAAACTGTTTTTT. It translates to CASSSRGGLVEKLFF. The V gene is TRBV11-2, the J gene TRBJ1-4, with D possibly being TRBD1 (6 bases). The ends were cut back, 5 bases at V and 7 bases at J, with 17 bases in the middle. This CDR3 spans 15 amino acids. Per the germline V gene, CDR1 is SGHAT and CDR2 is FQNNGV.

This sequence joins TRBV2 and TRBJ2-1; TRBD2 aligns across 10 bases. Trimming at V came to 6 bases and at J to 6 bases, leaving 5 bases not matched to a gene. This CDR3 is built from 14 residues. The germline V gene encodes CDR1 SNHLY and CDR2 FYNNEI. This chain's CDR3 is CASREREGINEQFF. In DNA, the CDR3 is TGTGCCAGCAGGGAGCGGGAGGGAATCAATGAGCAGTTCTTC.

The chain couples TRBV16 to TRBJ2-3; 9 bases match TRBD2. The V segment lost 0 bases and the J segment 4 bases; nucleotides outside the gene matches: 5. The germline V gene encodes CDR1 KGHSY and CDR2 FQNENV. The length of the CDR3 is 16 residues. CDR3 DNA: TGTGCCAGCAGCCAATCTTCAGCGGGGGGCGCAGATACGCAGTATTTT. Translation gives CASSQSSAGGADTQYF.

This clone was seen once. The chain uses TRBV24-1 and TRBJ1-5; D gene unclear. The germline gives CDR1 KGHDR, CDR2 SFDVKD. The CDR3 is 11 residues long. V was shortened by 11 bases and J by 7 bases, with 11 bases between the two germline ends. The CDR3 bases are TGTGCCATCCTGCAAGAGCAGCCCCAGCATTTT. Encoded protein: CAILQEQPQHF.

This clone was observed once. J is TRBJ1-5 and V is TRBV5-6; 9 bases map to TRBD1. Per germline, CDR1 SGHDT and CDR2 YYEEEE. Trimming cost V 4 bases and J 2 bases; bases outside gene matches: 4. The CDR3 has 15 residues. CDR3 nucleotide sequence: TGTGCCAGCAGCGGGACAGGGAGAGGCAATCAGCCCCAGCATTTT. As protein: CASSGTGRGNQPQHF.

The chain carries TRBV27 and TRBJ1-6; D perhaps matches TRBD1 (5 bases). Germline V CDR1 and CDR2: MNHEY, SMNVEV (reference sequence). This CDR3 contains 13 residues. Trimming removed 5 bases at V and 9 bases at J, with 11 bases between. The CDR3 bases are TGTGCCAGCAGTCGCCTTAGGGGTTCACCCCTCCACTTT. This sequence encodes CASSRLRGSPLHF.

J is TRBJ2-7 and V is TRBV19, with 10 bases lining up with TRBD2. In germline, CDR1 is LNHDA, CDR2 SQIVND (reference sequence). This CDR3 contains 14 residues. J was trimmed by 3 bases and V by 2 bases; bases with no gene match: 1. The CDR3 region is CASSIRTSGYEQYF. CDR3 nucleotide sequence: TGTGCCAGTAGTATACGGACTAGCGGCTACGAGCAGTACTTC.

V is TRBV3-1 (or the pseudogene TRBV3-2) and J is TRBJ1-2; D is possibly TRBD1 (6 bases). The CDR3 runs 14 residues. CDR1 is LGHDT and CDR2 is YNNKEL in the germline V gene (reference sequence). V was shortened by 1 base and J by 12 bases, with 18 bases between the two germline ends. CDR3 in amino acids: CASSQGNRDPGHTF. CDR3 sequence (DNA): TGTGCCAGCAGCCAAGGGAACAGGGACCCAGGGCACACCTTC.

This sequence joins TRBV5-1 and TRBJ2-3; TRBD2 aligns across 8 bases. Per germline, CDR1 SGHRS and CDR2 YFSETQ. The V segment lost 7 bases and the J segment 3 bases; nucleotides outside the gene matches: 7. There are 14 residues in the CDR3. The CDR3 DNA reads TGCGCCAGCGGAACCGGGACTAGTACAGATACGCAGTATTTT. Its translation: CASGTGTSTDTQYF.

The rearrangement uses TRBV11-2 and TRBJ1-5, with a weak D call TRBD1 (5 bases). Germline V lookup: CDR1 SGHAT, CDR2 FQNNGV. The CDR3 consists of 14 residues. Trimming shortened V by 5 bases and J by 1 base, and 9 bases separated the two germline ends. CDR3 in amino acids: CASSLTGSNQPQHF. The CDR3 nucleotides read TGTGCCAGCAGCCTTACAGGCAGCAATCAGCCCCAGCATTTT.

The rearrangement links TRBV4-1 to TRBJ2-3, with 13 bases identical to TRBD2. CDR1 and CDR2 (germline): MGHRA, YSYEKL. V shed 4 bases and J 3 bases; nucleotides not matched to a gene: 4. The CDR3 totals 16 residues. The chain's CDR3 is CASSLTGLAGTDTQYF. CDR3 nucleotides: TGCGCCAGCAGCCTCACGGGACTAGCGGGAACAGATACGCAGTATTTT.

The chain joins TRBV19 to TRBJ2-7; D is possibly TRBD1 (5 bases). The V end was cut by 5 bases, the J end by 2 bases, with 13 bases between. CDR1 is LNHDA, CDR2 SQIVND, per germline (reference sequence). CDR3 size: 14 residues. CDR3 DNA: TGTGCCAGTAGTCCAGGGCTTTGGGCCTACGAGCAGTACTTC. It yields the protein CASSPGLWAYEQYF.

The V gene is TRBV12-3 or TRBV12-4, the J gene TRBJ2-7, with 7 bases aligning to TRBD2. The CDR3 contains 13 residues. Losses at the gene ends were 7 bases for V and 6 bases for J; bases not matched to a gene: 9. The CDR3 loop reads CASNREVRGEQYF. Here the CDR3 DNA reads TGTGCCAGCAACCGGGAGGTCCGCGGCGAGCAGTACTTC.

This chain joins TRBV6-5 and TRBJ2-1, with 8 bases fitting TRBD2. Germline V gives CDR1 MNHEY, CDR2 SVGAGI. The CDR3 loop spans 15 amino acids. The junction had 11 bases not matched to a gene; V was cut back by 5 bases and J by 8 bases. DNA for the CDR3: TGTGCCAGCAGTCTCCGGGGGGGAGGTCAGGATGAGCAGTTCTTC. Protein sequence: CASSLRGGGQDEQFF.

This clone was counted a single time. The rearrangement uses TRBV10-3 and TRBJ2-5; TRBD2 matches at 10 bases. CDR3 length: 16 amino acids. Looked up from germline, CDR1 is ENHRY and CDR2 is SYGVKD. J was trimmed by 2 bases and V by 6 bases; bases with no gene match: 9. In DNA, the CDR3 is TGTGCCATCAGCCTTGGAGTAGCGGGGGGTCAAGAGACCCAGTACTTC. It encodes CAISLGVAGGQETQYF.

This CDR3 reads CASSIDNRANYGYTF. The CDR3 coding sequence is TGTGCCAGTAGTATAGACAACAGAGCAAACTATGGCTACACCTTC. This chain joins TRBV19 and TRBJ1-2; D is uncertain. The germline V gene has CDR1 LNHDA and CDR2 SQIVND (reference sequence). The CDR3 contains 15 residues. With 0 bases removed from V and 2 bases from J, the gap between germline ends came to 10 bases.

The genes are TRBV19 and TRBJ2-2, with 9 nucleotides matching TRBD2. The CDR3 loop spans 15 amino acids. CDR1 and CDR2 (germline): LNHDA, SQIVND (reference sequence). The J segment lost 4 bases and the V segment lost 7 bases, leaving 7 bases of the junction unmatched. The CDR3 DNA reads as TGTGCCAGTATGGGCGGGAGGGCACTCACCGGGGAGCTGTTTTTT. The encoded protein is CASMGGRALTGELFF.